Below, 10 T cell receptor beta chains from the same sample are listed, as sequenced in a study of response to subunit inactivated influenza vaccine. TCRdb used MiXCR to reprocess the RT-PCR reads, holding one entry per CDR3 protein. The sample has about 570,000 distinct CDR3 sequences, around 11% seen once. These data were also filed under a second study, of T cells expressing NK-cell markers. According to that study: cDNA encoding TCR beta was synthesized via 5'RACE template switching incorporating UMIs.

The sequenced sample was PBMCs from blood, obtained on the day of vaccination. These receptors came from a man in his fifties who received an inactivated influenza vaccine.

This clonotype was seen a few times. V is TRBV7-2 and J is TRBJ2-3; 8 bases map to TRBD2. The ends lost 0 bases at V and 2 bases at J; junction bases unmatched: 4. The CDR3 runs 16 residues. Germline assignment: CDR1 SGHTA and CDR2 FQGNSA. This chain's CDR3 is CASSLAGRGVTDTQYF. CDR3 sequence (DNA): TGTGCCAGCAGCTTAGCAGGGCGGGGGGTCACAGATACGCAGTATTTT. The whole variable domain, remainder taken from reference TRBV7-2 and TRBJ2-3, is GAGVSQSPSNKVTEKGKDVELRCDPISGHTALYWYRQSLGQGLEFLIYFQGNSAPDKSGLPSDRFSAERTGGSVSTLTIQRTQQEDSAVYLCASSLAGRGVTDTQYFGPGTRLTVL.

This clonotype was counted between two and nine times. The rearrangement uses TRBV24-1 and TRBJ2-1; 13 bases map to TRBD2. Trimming removed 3 bases from V and 4 bases from J; junction bases left unmatched: 2. Per germline, CDR1 KGHDR and CDR2 SFDVKD. CDR3 length: 16 residues. CDR3: CATSDQLAGGYNEQFF. In DNA, the CDR3 is TGTGCCACCAGTGATCAACTAGCGGGAGGGTACAATGAGCAGTTCTTC.

The genes are TRBV6-1 and TRBJ2-7; 9 nucleotides line up with TRBD1. J was trimmed by 3 bases and V by 7 bases; bases with no gene match: 7. The CDR3 is 14 amino acids. CDR1 is MNHNS and CDR2 is SASEGT in the germline V gene. CDR3 coding DNA: TGTGCCAGCAAGGCACCGGGACAGGGCTACGAGCAGTACTTC. Its translation is CASKAPGQGYEQYF.

This clonotype was seen more than once but under ten times. The chain employs TRBV28 and TRBJ1-3; TRBD1 aligns across 7 bases. Germline assignment: CDR1 MDHEN and CDR2 SYDVKM. The CDR3 extends over 17 amino acids. V was clipped by 8 bases and J by 4 bases; unmatched bases: 17. The CDR3 region has the DNA TGTGCCAGCCCGCGGAGGAGAGCAGGGGGAACCGGAAACACCATATATTTT. It is translated as CASPRRRAGGTGNTIYF.

This clonotype appeared a few times. The gene calls are TRBV5-1 and TRBJ2-1, with 13 positions matching TRBD2. Germline CDR1 and CDR2: SGHRS and YFSETQ. This CDR3 contains 20 residues. Trimming at V came to 0 bases and at J to 8 bases, leaving 17 bases not matched to a gene. CDR3 sequence reads: CASSLAKGLGLAGIRDEQFF. DNA of the CDR3: TGCGCCAGCAGCTTGGCCAAAGGGCTGGGACTAGCGGGAATTCGCGATGAGCAGTTCTTC.

The V gene is TRBV2, the J gene TRBJ2-2; D not resolved. The germline V gene encodes CDR1 SNHLY and CDR2 FYNNEI. CDR3 size: 16 residues. V lost 6 bases and J 3 bases, leaving 17 bases between the germline ends. CDR3 amino acids: CASSPTELRYTGELFF. DNA of the CDR3: TGTGCCAGCAGCCCCACCGAACTGAGATACACCGGGGAGCTGTTTTTT.

Many counts were recorded for this clonotype. This chain connects TRBV7-2 to TRBJ2-2; weak D call: TRBD1 (6 bases). CDR1 and CDR2 (germline): SGHTA, FQGNSA. The CDR3 runs to 15 residues. Trimming cost V 7 bases and J 5 bases, with 17 bases left between them. The CDR3 is CASTQGTLKTGELFF. For the CDR3, the DNA is TGTGCCAGCACACAGGGTACCCTTAAGACCGGGGAGCTGTTTTTT.

In this sample, this clonotype turned up many times. The CDR3: CASSQGYLSGQYYEQYF. The CDR3 bases are TGTGCCAGCAGCCAAGGCTATCTTTCAGGGCAATACTACGAGCAGTACTTC. The chain recombines TRBV3-1 with TRBJ2-7; D is possibly TRBD1 (5 bases). Deletions cut 1 base from V and 3 bases from J, with 19 bases between. The CDR3 is 17 amino acids. Germline CDR1 reads LGHDT; CDR2 reads YNNKEL (reference sequence).

The chain recombines TRBV10-3 with TRBJ2-3; perhaps TRBD2 as D (6 bases). The V end lost 0 bases, the J end lost 0 bases, and 13 bases lay between the germline ends. The CDR3 is 17 amino acids. Germline V gene data show CDR1 as ENHRY and CDR2 as SYGVKD. CDR3 protein: CAISESGAGTSTDTQYF. CDR3 DNA sequence: TGTGCCATCAGTGAGTCGGGAGCTGGGACTAGCACAGATACGCAGTATTTT.

This clonotype occurred a few times. The chain recombines TRBV12-3 or TRBV12-4 with TRBJ2-2, with D perhaps TRBD1 or TRBD2 (5 bases each). Trimming took off 8 bases at V and 7 bases at J, with 14 bases between the two ends. The CDR3 length is 13 residues. The CDR3 sequence: CASRRDHDGELFF. The CDR3 coding sequence is TGTGCCAGCCGCCGGGACCATGACGGGGAGCTGTTTTTT.